This T cell receptor beta chain was sequenced for a study of blood T cells in healthy people across ages. The use of a sample-barcoded 5' primer and a J-beta primer mix characterized a second PCR of roughly 7 to 11 cycles. Through a template-switch adaptor with 12 random nucleotides, each cDNA molecule received a tag. TCRdb reprocessed the 5' RACE reads via MiXCR and lists one record per CDR3 protein. In the table there are just under 550,000 distinct CDR3 sequences, around 24% of which are singletons. V was pared by 2 bases and J by 4 bases, with 18 bases between. CDR1 and CDR2 from the germline V gene are DFQATT and SNEGSKA (reference sequence). The CDR3 runs to 16 residues. A further study also used this sample, focusing on T cells of mothers and their children. In that study: Related mother and child pairs showed slightly greater overlap (not significant) than unrelated pairs did.

The rearrangement uses TRBV20-1 and TRBJ2-1; D may be TRBD2 (6 bases). Sequencing was performed on blood. The receptor was isolated from a boy aged 5-17 years in good health. CDR3 in amino acids: CSARPQGGARYNEQFF. The CDR3 DNA reads TGCAGTGCTAGACCACAAGGAGGGGCCCGTTACAATGAGCAGTTCTTC.